This T cell receptor (beta chain) emerged from a study of T-cell memory formation after mild COVID-19 (dated by TCRdb to the early 2020s). Broadly, across the study: Most TCR sequence clusters were specific to one of the two donors. The cohort comprised two young, previously healthy adult volunteers, one female and one male. Longitudinal TCRalpha and TCRbeta repertoire sequencing tracked T-cell clones expanding and contracting after mild COVID-19 in a couple of donors.

The CDR3, cysteine through phenylalanine, is 12 amino acids long. Only the CDR3 region is kept as DNA, spanning 36 bases read in frame from base 1. The germline V gene supplies CDR1 SQVTM and CDR2 ANQGSEA. V is shortened by 3 bases, J by 5 bases, and the region joining them spans 10 bases. This clonotype has only a few counts. There is no known antigen for this receptor. No base-level quality is on record; no much larger clone is a single base apart. General conclusions and limits of the study: Contracting CD4+ clones were found mainly in CM and EM memory subsets, while CD8+ clones were enriched in EMRA. Balanced CD4/CD8 phenotypes were observed for clones contracting from day 15 to 85, whereas a bias towards CD4+ was observed for a second wave of clones expanding from day 15 to 37. Some responding clones were detected in pre-infection memory, suggesting pre-existing cross-reactive memory T cells joined the SARS-CoV-2 response. SARS-CoV-2 specificity of the second-wave clones peaking on day 37 was not confirmed. Only two mild cases were covered by the study, and larger cohorts that include severe cases with pre-infection samples were considered necessary.

Sequenced on an Illumina NovaSeq 6000. TCRalpha and TCRbeta cDNA libraries were constructed by 5'RACE with constant-segment primers, with sample barcodes and unique molecular identifiers being introduced. Trizol reagent was used to extract RNA from every sample. Library amplification was performed in two PCR steps, and a second sample barcode and Illumina TruSeq adapters were introduced in the second step. Sequencing of the libraries was done on an Illumina NovaSeq, producing 2 x 150 bp paired-end reads. Per the original workflow: Reads were demultiplexed and collapsed into UMI-guided consensus sequences with migec v1.2.7. With mixcr v2.1.11, UMI consensuses were aligned to TRA and TRB V and J templates and assembled into clonotypes. A clonotype was counted as expanded or contracted only if both edgeR and NoisET called the change significant, with noise models trained on biological replicates. For edgeR calls, the thresholds were a false discovery rate-adjusted p below 0.01 and a log2 fold-change of 1. PCA with hierarchical clustering of max-normalized trajectories of the 1000 most abundant clonotypes was used as exploratory dynamics analysis. Separately sequenced CD4+ and CD8+ repertoires were used to assign the CD4 or CD8 phenotype of responding clones. The public reads were reanalyzed by TCRdb: fastp trimming at Q25, MiXCR alignment, in-frame beta chains only. Under each unique CDR3 protein, matching rows form one entry showing the most common genes and DNA. TCRdb assigned the V and J calls; the authors' analysis was not used. The sample table lists about 150,000 distinct CDR3 sequences, 19% of them with a count of one. The ten largest clones represent around 2.4% of the sample.

Ficoll-Paque density gradient centrifugation was the method used to isolate PBMCs. Sequencing input: PBMCs or a T cell subset sorted from them (not recorded which). The V gene is TRBV29-1 and the J gene is TRBJ2-5; TRBD1 is a weak D gene call, 6 bases matching. This TCR was recovered from an adult woman who had mild COVID-19 (a few samples of this study predate the infection). The sample titles of this study are shuffled in the database, so cell type and time point are left out; the donor was told from shared clones. The CDR3 in this case is CSVDRGSETQYF. The bases read TGCAGCGTTGACAGGGGTTCGGAGACCCAGTACTTC.